The 22 T cell receptor beta chains below were found in one sample sequenced in a study of T cells in Graves' hyperthyroidism and ophthalmopathy (dated by TCRdb to the late 2010s). Library method: multiplex PCR. Sequencer: Illumina HiSeq 2000. Amplification of TCR beta CDR3 regions was carried out from RNA transcripts. For the first round of RT-PCR on the TCR CDR3, the HTBI primer set was used together with the Qiagen OneStep RT-PCR kit. Starting from the raw public reads, TCRdb applied fastp trimming at Q25, assembled clones with MiXCR and retained in-frame beta chains. Rows with one shared CDR3 protein collapse into an entry with the most common genes and DNA. This sample gives hundreds of thousands of distinct CDR3 sequences in total; around 15% of them show up just once. Of the sample, around 9.6% falls within the top ten clones. Sequencing input: blood. These receptor sequences come from a woman under 30 with Graves' hyperthyroidism.

J is TRBJ2-7 and V is TRBV10-3; D might be TRBD1 (6 bases). The CDR3 consists of 15 residues. Trimming stripped 1 base from V and 7 bases from J, with 17 bases between. Germline values: CDR1 ENHRY, CDR2 SYGVKD. The chain's CDR3 is CAISEFGQTQVEQYF. The DNA of the CDR3 is TGTGCCATCAGTGAGTTTGGACAGACACAAGTAGAGCAGTACTTC.

The count of this clonotype is one. The chain carries TRBV2 and TRBJ2-1; tentative D call: TRBD1 (6 bases). The CDR3 is made up of 13 amino acids. Trimming cost V 11 bases and J 9 bases, with 20 bases left between them. CDR1 and CDR2 (germline): SNHLY, FYNNEI. Here the CDR3 reads CAGSSLRGSEQFF. For the CDR3, the DNA is TGTGCCGGTAGCTCCCTCAGGGGCAGTGAGCAGTTCTTC.

The rearrangement joins TRBV15 to TRBJ2-3; 12 bases fit TRBD2. Germline V gene sequence: CDR1 LNHNV, CDR2 YYDKDF (reference sequence). There are 16 residues in the CDR3. The trim removed 0 bases at V and 4 bases at J, leaving 2 bases unmatched. The CDR3 loop reads CATSRDLAGGSDTQYF. In nucleotides, the CDR3 is TGTGCCACCAGCAGAGATCTAGCGGGAGGGTCAGATACGCAGTATTTT.

Only a few counts were recorded for this clonotype. The chain recombines TRBV6-5 with TRBJ2-1; weak D call: TRBD2 (5 bases). This CDR3 has 16 amino acids. Per germline, CDR1 MNHEY and CDR2 SVGAGI. V lost 0 bases to trimming and J lost 2 bases, with 11 bases between them. Written as DNA, the CDR3 is TGTGCCAGCAGTTACTCTGGCGGGTTCGCCTACAATGAGCAGTTCTTC. Protein: CASSYSGGFAYNEQFF.

This clonotype was detected many times. V is TRBV9 and J is TRBJ1-1; weak D call: TRBD1 (6 bases). V was clipped by 3 bases and J by 10 bases, with 16 bases between them. The germline V gene encodes CDR1 SGDLS and CDR2 YYNGEE. The CDR3 extends over 13 amino acids. Here the CDR3 reads CASSAYTGTRAFF. In DNA, the CDR3 is TGTGCCAGCAGCGCCTACACAGGGACTAGAGCTTTCTTT. Combining the CDR3 with reference TRBV9 and TRBJ1-1 gives the whole variable domain DSGVTQTPKHLITATGQRVTLRCSPRSGDLSVYWYQQSLDQGLQFLIQYYNGEERAKGNILERFSAQQFPDLHSELNLSSLELGDSALYFCASSAYTGTRAFFGQGTRLTVV.

This clonotype came up a few times. V is TRBV29-1 and J is TRBJ2-5; D is undetermined. Germline assignment: CDR1 SQVTM and CDR2 ANQGSEA. Trimming removed 2 bases from V and 5 bases from J, with 6 bases in between. The CDR3 runs to 11 residues. The CDR3 here is CSVELWETQYF. The CDR3 DNA is TGCAGCGTTGAACTGTGGGAGACCCAGTACTTC.

V is TRBV7-9 and J is TRBJ2-6; maybe TRBD2 (6 bases). The germline V gene encodes CDR1 SEHNR and CDR2 FQNEAQ (reference sequence). Trimming stripped 3 bases from V and 0 bases from J, with 12 bases between. The CDR3 consists of 17 residues. CDR3 protein: CASSFGAGGSGANVLTF. Written as DNA, the CDR3 is TGTGCCAGCAGCTTTGGAGCCGGGGGCTCTGGGGCCAACGTCCTGACTTTC.

The V gene is TRBV29-1, the J gene TRBJ2-7, with TRBD2 matching over 9 bases. Germline CDR1 SQVTM, CDR2 ANQGSEA. Losses at the gene ends were 1 base for V and 7 bases for J; bases not matched to a gene: 11. This CDR3 comprises 15 residues. CDR3 sequence: CSVEVPSGAEDEQYF. As DNA, the CDR3 is TGCAGCGTTGAAGTACCTAGCGGGGCTGAGGATGAGCAGTACTTC.

This clonotype was observed many times. The chain recombines TRBV11-2 with TRBJ2-7, with D possibly TRBD1 on 5 matching bases. This CDR3 contains 17 residues. The germline V and J ends were trimmed by 6 bases and 2 bases, with 23 bases remaining between them. Germline V gene lookup returns CDR1 SGHAT and CDR2 FQNNGV. The CDR3, as DNA: TGTGCCAGCAGATCCCTCCGGAGACAGCCCGCTCCCTACGAGCAGTACTTC. It yields the protein CASRSLRRQPAPYEQYF.

This clonotype was picked up a small number of times. The chain couples TRBV6-2 or TRBV6-3 to TRBJ1-4; 10 nucleotides match TRBD1. The V gene's germline CDR1 is MNHEY and CDR2 SVGEGT. The CDR3 runs to 13 residues. The chain's CDR3 is CAARTGGNEKLFF. In nucleotides, the CDR3 is TGTGCGGCGCGGACAGGGGGAAATGAAAAACTGTTTTTT.

The rearrangement links TRBV2 to TRBJ1-5, with D tentatively TRBD1 (5 bases). Germline assignment: CDR1 SNHLY and CDR2 FYNNEI. The CDR3 spans 15 residues. The V and J ends lost 6 bases and 2 bases respectively, with 14 bases between them. DNA for the CDR3: TGTGCCAGCAGCAGGGAAGGGGTTGGCAATCAGCCCCAGCATTTT. Residues: CASSREGVGNQPQHF.

V gene TRBV5-1 combines with J gene TRBJ2-5; D not resolved. Trimming removed 3 bases at V and 3 bases at J, with 12 bases between. The CDR3 consists of 14 residues. Germline V lookup: CDR1 SGHRS, CDR2 YFSETQ. The CDR3, as DNA: TGCGCCAGCAGCTGGCCGGACGCAGAAGAGACCCAGTACTTC. Its protein product is CASSWPDAEETQYF.

This clonotype has a count of ten or more. CDR3 nucleotides: TGTGCCAGCAGCTTAGTCCCAGAATATGGCACAGATACGCAGTATTTT. The encoded protein is CASSLVPEYGTDTQYF. The chain couples TRBV7-2 to TRBJ2-3, with D unresolved. This CDR3 is built from 16 residues. Between the trimmed V and J ends, which lost 1 base and 1 base, there was a span of 12 bases. Germline V gives CDR1 SGHTA, CDR2 FQGNSA.

This clonotype was detected ten times or more. This chain uses TRBV11-2 with TRBJ1-2; D remains unclear. The V end was cut by 2 bases, the J end by 4 bases, with 8 bases between. The CDR3 totals 13 residues. Germline CDR1 and CDR2: SGHAT and FQNNGV. The CDR3 bases are TGTGCCAGCAGCTTATTTCCAGCCTATGGCTACACCTTC. It codes for CASSLFPAYGYTF.

The J gene is TRBJ2-2, the V gene TRBV12-3 or TRBV12-4; 11 nucleotides align to TRBD2. Trimming at V came to 3 bases and at J to 3 bases, leaving 6 bases not matched to a gene. The CDR3 loop spans 17 amino acids. CDR3 loop: CASSFTGLAGYTGELFF. CDR3 coding DNA: TGTGCCAGCAGTTTTACCGGACTAGCGGGTTACACCGGGGAGCTGTTTTTT.

This clonotype showed up many times. The chain combines TRBV20-1 with TRBJ2-5; 12 bases line up with TRBD2. The V segment lost 1 base and the J segment 4 bases; nucleotides outside the gene matches: 1. The CDR3 covers 14 residues. Germline lookup yields CDR1 DFQATT and CDR2 SNEGSKA (reference sequence). The CDR3 loop reads CSARGLAGVETQYF. The CDR3 DNA sequence: TGCAGTGCTAGAGGACTAGCGGGAGTAGAGACCCAGTACTTC.

The sample holds many counts of this clonotype. The genes are TRBV4-3 and TRBJ1-2; maybe TRBD1 (5 bases). The CDR3 loop spans 15 amino acids. V lost 0 bases, J lost 7 bases, and 15 bases lay in between. The V gene's germline CDR1 is LGHNA and CDR2 YSLEER. The CDR3 bases are TGCGCCAGCAGCCAAGATCTGGGCCAGGGACGTGGCTACACCTTC. This gives the protein CASSQDLGQGRGYTF.

This clonotype was observed a few times. The chain joins TRBV2 to TRBJ2-2; D might be TRBD2 (6 bases). The CDR3 runs 13 residues. Germline CDR1 SNHLY, CDR2 FYNNEI. The V gene lost 8 bases and the J gene lost 1 base, with 8 bases spanning the gap. CDR3 sequence (DNA): TGTGCCAGCGGGGACTGGAACACCGGGGAGCTGTTTTTT. As protein: CASGDWNTGELFF. Based on the CDR3 plus reference TRBV2 and TRBJ2-2, the full variable domain is EPEVTQTPSHQVTQMGQEVILRCVPISNHLYFYWYRQILGQKVEFLVSFYNNEISEKSEIFDDQFSVERPDGSNFTLKIRSTKLEDSAMYFCASGDWNTGELFFGEGSRLTVL.

Only a few counts were recorded for this clonotype. CDR3 sequence reads: CASSQRGPAGGPRETQYF. For the CDR3, the DNA is TGCGCCAGCAGCCAAAGGGGACCAGCGGGAGGGCCGCGAGAGACCCAGTACTTC. The chain has TRBV4-1 and TRBJ2-5; TRBD2 matches at 10 bases. Germline-derived CDR1 and CDR2 are MGHRA and YSYEKL. The CDR3 has 18 amino acids. V shed 2 bases, J shed 4 bases, and the junction held 13 bases outside the gene matches.

V usage is TRBV9 and J usage is TRBJ2-1; unclear D gene. Germline V gene data show CDR1 as SGDLS and CDR2 as YYNGEE. V shed 0 bases and J shed 8 bases, with 12 bases lying between them. The CDR3 spans 14 residues. The CDR3, as DNA: TGTGCCAGCAGCGTAGAGGGTAGAAACGATGAGCAGTTCTTC. Translated: CASSVEGRNDEQFF. Full variable domain (remainder filled in from reference TRBV9 and TRBJ2-1): DSGVTQTPKHLITATGQRVTLRCSPRSGDLSVYWYQQSLDQGLQFLIQYYNGEERAKGNILERFSAQQFPDLHSELNLSSLELGDSALYFCASSVEGRNDEQFFGPGTRLTVL.

This clonotype was picked up a small number of times. The chain uses TRBV7-8 and TRBJ2-2, with D unresolved. Looked up from germline, CDR1 is SGHVS and CDR2 is FQNEAQ. V lost 5 bases, J lost 6 bases, and 10 bases lay in between. This CDR3 spans 13 amino acids. The CDR3 nucleotides are TGTGCCAGCAGCGGGATTGGGGCCGGGGAGCTGTTTTTT. Protein sequence: CASSGIGAGELFF.

This clonotype was recorded many times. The chain has TRBV30 and TRBJ2-7; no clear D. The V end lost 0 bases, the J end lost 3 bases, and 6 bases lay between the germline ends. CDR3 length: 12 residues. Germline CDR1 is GTSNPN and CDR2 is SVGIG (reference sequence). CDR3 sequence (DNA): TGTGCCTGGAGTGTACCCCTCTACGAGCAGTACTTC. Amino acid sequence: CAWSVPLYEQYF. Filled out from reference TRBV30 and TRBJ2-7, the complete variable domain reads SQTIHQWPATLVQPVGSPLSLECTVEGTSNPNLYWYRQAAGRGLQLLFYSVGIGQISSEVPQNLSASRPQDRQFILSSKKLLLSDSGFYLCAWSVPLYEQYFGPGTRLTVT.